This TCR beta chain was sequenced in a study of T-cell memory formation after mild COVID-19. General study findings and limits: CD4/CD8 balance characterized clones contracting day 15 to 85, and CD4+ skew characterized later expanders.

CDR1 and CDR2 from the germline V gene are LGHNA and YSLEER. The CDR3 runs to 16 residues. Trimming at V came to 0 bases and at J to 4 bases, leaving 6 bases not matched to a gene. At least ten counts were recorded for this clonotype. Its antigen remains unknown. TCRdb fed the 5' RACE reads into MiXCR, producing one record per CDR3 protein. Among roughly 130,000 distinct CDR3 sequences listed, approximately 17% were seen once. This chain connects TRBV4-3 to TRBJ2-3; 8 bases agree with TRBD2. This receptor was obtained from a man between 18 and 35 years old who had mild COVID-19 (a few samples of this study predate the infection). Cell type and time point are not known. Input material: PBMCs or a T cell subset sorted from them (not recorded which). Here the CDR3 DNA reads TGCGCCAGCAGCCAAGAAGGGGACGGGGGGGCAGATACGCAGTATTTT. It encodes CASSQEGDGGADTQYF.